This T cell receptor (beta chain) was profiled in a study of T cell responses to AZD1222 COVID-19 vaccine (dated by TCRdb to about 2021). Concerning the study at large: AZD1222 recipients given second doses at about 4 weeks or at about 12 weeks were pooled, since spike-specific TCR depth and breadth were not found to differ between the two schedules. A total of 240 or so trial participants underwent TCR sequencing, of whom 207 had received two doses of AZD1222 and 26 had received two doses of the MenACWY control vaccine. Trial participants were enrolled into age subgroups of 18-55, 56-69 and 70-plus years, which contained about 150, 28 and 57 TCR-sequenced participants, respectively.

From a lookup of the germline V gene, CDR1 and CDR2 are ENHRY and SYGVKD. The CDR3 has 13 amino acids, counting the end cysteine and phenylalanine. This entry keeps only the CDR3 DNA: 39 bases, framed from base 1. At the junction V is shortened by 6 bases and J by 10 bases, with 15 bases in between. Paper-wide results and their limitations: The vaccine-associated CD4 TCRs covered the entire spike protein, and the dominant responses fell in regions 160-218 and 743-854. Conclusions about previously exposed vaccinees were limited because only 5 or 6 AZD1222 recipients were SARS-CoV-2 seropositive at baseline. Participants were mostly white British, with more females than males. The authors suggested clonal diversity may have been underestimated. A significant rise in spike-specific TCR breadth and depth was observed after two AZD1222 doses relative to day 0 and relative to MenACWY recipients. In the small 56-69-year group, the increase in depth fell short of significance, most likely because of low power. Epitopes outside the regions mutated in the B.1.351 and B.1.1.7 variants were reportedly recognized by nearly half of the unique spike-specific TCRs. Because no day 14 peak-response samples were available, repertoires were characterized only after the peak T cell response.

As for this clone: Its cognate antigen has yet to be identified. Nothing much larger sits one base from this clone, and base qualities are not available.

The intended sense of this specimen's time point label: baseline before first vaccination. Samples from vaccinated people were obtained from the UK trials COV001 and COV002, which included a single-blind randomized controlled phase 2/3 trial of AZD1222 (ChAdOx1 nCoV-19) in healthy adults. For TCRbeta chain sequencing, PBMC samples from trial participants were taken at day 0 and at day 28 after the second dose. The CDR3 regions of human TCRbeta chains were analyzed by immunosequencing. In the paper's pipeline: TCRs in the repertoires were compared against a reference library of SARS-CoV-2-specific TCRs that had been generated with the MIRA antigen-specificity platform. Breadth meant the fraction of unique TCRs that were SARS-CoV-2-associated, whereas depth meant the fraction of total T cells that were SARS-CoV-2-associated. Using the MIRA data, each spike-specific TCR was assigned both to the spike region to which the TCR was reactive and to a CD4 or CD8 class. Log10-transformed breadth and depth values were compared by one-way ANOVA with Sidak's multiple comparisons tests. Drawn from immuneACCESS, this table holds only the in-frame rearrangements with V and J called that TCRdb kept. Clones are partly lost; checked studies trace under half to an unresolved V gene and leave the rest unexplained. The V and J calls and the clone size are those of that table, but D and trimming were determined from the DNA. This sample is represented by 150,000 to 200,000 clones; over 80% of them were singletons. The top ten clones comprise about 1.2% of the sample.

The clonotype comes from an adult in good health. The chain joins TRBV10-3 to TRBJ1-4; TRBD1 might be the D gene, on 5 matching bases. Material: peripheral blood, obtained on day 0 of AZD1222 vaccination. The CDR3 protein sequence reads: CAIRAGRGAKLFF. The sequenced DNA: TGTGCCATCAGGGCGGGGAGGGGTGCAAAACTGTTTTTT.